This T cell receptor (beta chain) was profiled in a study of shared clonotypes between healthy human individuals. Whole-study results and caveats: Blood was the only sampled material, and tissue repertoires likely differ.

The CDR3 contains 14 residues. CDR1 is MDHEN, CDR2 SYDVKM, per germline. The ends were cut back, 5 bases at V and 4 bases at J, with 14 bases in the middle. Of note for this clone: Its antigen is not identified.

Method: immunoSEQ multiplex PCR; TCRdb's copy keeps in-frame clones and lacks some. The sample holds 400,000 to 600,000 clones; over 75% are singletons and the top ten take under 15%. Sequencing was carried out using PBMCs. This chain uses TRBV28 with TRBJ1-2; possibly TRBD1 for D (5 bases). The source is a woman aged 40 to 50 in good health. Some clones in this sample may be carry-over from other donors' samples. Here the CDR3 reads CASSIWGGSYGYTF. Here the CDR3 DNA reads TGTGCCAGCAGTATCTGGGGGGGTAGCTATGGCTACACCTTC.